Following are 16 T cell receptor beta chains from one sample sequenced in a study of shared clonotypes between healthy human individuals. TCRdb keeps only in-frame clones here, not all; method: immunoSEQ multiplex PCR. This sample carries almost 700,000 clones, roughly 94% of them seen once, and the ten largest clones take approximately 22%. Naive CD8 cells, CD45RO-negative and positively selected for CCR7, excluded terminally differentiated effector memory CD45RA+ cells. Sequencing was performed on naive CD8+ T cells sorted from blood. Every receptor here comes from a man aged 30-40 years in good health.

V gene TRBV28 combines with J gene TRBJ2-1; D not certain. The germline gives CDR1 MDHEN, CDR2 SYDVKM. V lost 4 bases and J lost 0, with 1 base in between. The CDR3 totals 12 residues. CDR3 region: CASSYSYNEQFF. The CDR3 nucleotides are TGTGCCAGCAGTTACTCCTACAATGAGCAGTTCTTC.

The J gene is TRBJ2-7, the V gene TRBV5-5; weak D call: TRBD1 (6 bases). Germline loops: CDR1 SGHKS, CDR2 YYEKEE (reference sequence). V lost 7 bases and J 3 bases, leaving 17 bases between the germline ends. There are 14 residues in the CDR3. The CDR3 spells CASGVPGQNYEQYF. Here the CDR3 DNA reads TGTGCCAGCGGGGTCCCCGGACAGAACTACGAGCAGTACTTC.

This rearrangement joins TRBV19 to TRBJ2-7; D is unclear. The CDR3 has 13 residues. Looked up from germline, CDR1 is LNHDA and CDR2 is SQIVND (reference sequence). V shed 9 bases and J shed 0 bases, with 12 bases lying between them. This CDR3 is CASAPTPSYEQYF. The CDR3 DNA sequence: TGTGCCAGCGCCCCAACCCCCTCCTACGAGCAGTACTTC. Full variable domain (missing parts from reference TRBV19 and TRBJ2-7): DGGITQSPKYLFRKEGQNVTLSCEQNLNHDAMYWYRQDPGQGLRLIYYSQIVNDFQKGDIAEGYSVSREKKESFPLTVTSAQKNPTAFYLCASAPTPSYEQYFGPGTRLTVT.

The CDR3 is CAISERLAGNEQFF. The CDR3 DNA follows: TGTGCCATCAGTGAACGGCTAGCAGGCAATGAGCAGTTCTTC. This chain joins TRBV10-3 and TRBJ2-1; D perhaps matches TRBD2 (5 bases). Per germline, CDR1 ENHRY and CDR2 SYGVKD. The CDR3 contains 14 residues. The V and J ends lost 3 bases and 6 bases respectively, with 12 bases between them.

Points on this clone: One junction end does not reproduce the germline sequence, and a read error may be involved. V usage is TRBV4-3 and J usage is TRBJ2-1; no reliable D call. Germline CDR1 LGHNA, CDR2 YSLEER. This CDR3 spans 12 amino acids. CDR3 loop: CASSQEKAEPFF. CDR3 coding DNA: TGCGCCAGCAGCCAAGAGAAGGCCGAGCCGTTCTTC.

This chain connects TRBV4-2 to TRBJ2-7; 7 nucleotides match TRBD2. From germline, CDR1 is LGHNA and CDR2 YNFKEQ. V was clipped by 2 bases and J by 4 bases; unmatched bases: 8. The CDR3 extends over 15 amino acids. The CDR3 here is CASSQQASGSYEQYF. In DNA, the CDR3 is TGTGCCAGCAGCCAACAGGCTAGCGGAAGTTACGAGCAGTACTTC.

This rearrangement joins TRBV6-1 to TRBJ2-1; D might be TRBD2 (6 bases). V was cut by 0 bases and J by 3 bases, with 12 bases left in between. Germline CDR1 reads MNHNS; CDR2 reads SASEGT. The CDR3 runs 16 residues. The chain's CDR3 is CASSEATRELYNEQFF. DNA for the CDR3: TGTGCCAGCAGTGAAGCGACTCGGGAGCTCTACAATGAGCAGTTCTTC.

This clone appeared once. The chain carries TRBV29-1 and TRBJ2-5; D is undetermined. This CDR3 region has 12 residues. Trimming pared 4 bases from V and 2 bases from J, leaving 8 bases between. The germline CDR1 and CDR2 sequences are SQVTM and ANQGSEA. CDR3: CSVVSAQETQYF. DNA for the CDR3: TGCAGCGTTGTGTCGGCGCAAGAGACCCAGTACTTC.

The chain recombines TRBV9 with TRBJ2-3; possibly TRBD2 for D (5 bases). Germline V gene lookup returns CDR1 SGDLS and CDR2 YYNGEE. The CDR3 sequence is 14 residues long. Trimming stripped 4 bases from V and 0 bases from J, with 9 bases between. This CDR3 reads CASSSRESTDTQYF. CDR3 DNA: TGTGCCAGCAGCTCCCGGGAAAGCACAGATACGCAGTATTTT.

This chain connects TRBV7-9 to TRBJ1-2; D unresolved. In germline, CDR1 is SEHNR, CDR2 FQNEAQ (reference sequence). The length of the CDR3 is 12 residues. With 7 bases removed from V and 2 bases from J, the gap between germline ends came to 8 bases. CDR3: CASTLGNYGYTF. The CDR3, as DNA: TGTGCCAGCACCCTTGGGAACTATGGCTACACCTTC.

This chain uses TRBV14 with TRBJ1-2; 9 bases are a match to TRBD1. The CDR3 has 15 amino acids. The ends lost 0 bases at V and 4 bases at J; junction bases unmatched: 3. CDR1 SGHDN and CDR2 FVKESK come from the germline V gene. The CDR3 DNA reads TGTGCCAGCAGCCAAGATGGGGGACAGGGCTATGGCTACACCTTC. Encoded protein: CASSQDGGQGYGYTF.

The chain carries TRBV27 and TRBJ2-7; D might be TRBD2 (7 bases). The germline V and J ends were trimmed by 5 bases and 2 bases, with 16 bases remaining between them. The CDR3 length is 15 residues. Germline lookup yields CDR1 MNHEY and CDR2 SMNVEV (reference sequence). This CDR3 is CASSPWGGGTYEQYF. The CDR3 DNA reads TGTGCCAGCAGTCCCTGGGGGGGCGGCACCTACGAGCAGTACTTC.

CDR3 amino acids: CASSISGLKTYEQYF. CDR3 coding DNA: TGTGCCAGTAGTATCTCAGGCCTAAAAACCTACGAGCAGTACTTC. This chain links TRBV19 with TRBJ2-7; D not certain. V lost 3 bases and J 2 bases, leaving 14 bases between the germline ends. Germline CDR1 reads LNHDA; CDR2 reads SQIVND (reference sequence). CDR3 length: 15 amino acids.

V usage is TRBV4-3 and J usage is TRBJ2-1; D call uncertain. The CDR3 totals 18 residues. V lost 0 bases to trimming and J lost 1 base, with 16 bases between them. Germline V gene lookup returns CDR1 LGHNA and CDR2 YSLEER. CDR3 in amino acids: CASSQERPGYRSYNEQFF. CDR3 nucleotide sequence: TGCGCCAGCAGCCAAGAACGCCCTGGCTACCGATCCTACAATGAGCAGTTCTTC.

The V and J genes are TRBV7-6 and TRBJ2-2; no reliable D call. There are 12 residues in the CDR3. Looked up from germline, CDR1 is SGHVS and CDR2 is FNYEAQ. V lost 7 bases and J 7 bases, leaving 10 bases between the germline ends. CDR3 in DNA: TGTGCCAGCAAGAGCGCCCACGGGGAGCTGTTTTTT. Translated, it gives CASKSAHGELFF.

V is TRBV7-8 and J is TRBJ1-2; D call uncertain. Germline-derived CDR1 and CDR2 are SGHVS and FQNEAQ. V was shortened by 10 bases and J by 4 bases, with 13 bases between the two germline ends. The CDR3 has 12 residues. The CDR3 bases are TGTGCCACAGACGGCGGCCTCTATGGCTACACCTTC. As protein: CATDGGLYGYTF.